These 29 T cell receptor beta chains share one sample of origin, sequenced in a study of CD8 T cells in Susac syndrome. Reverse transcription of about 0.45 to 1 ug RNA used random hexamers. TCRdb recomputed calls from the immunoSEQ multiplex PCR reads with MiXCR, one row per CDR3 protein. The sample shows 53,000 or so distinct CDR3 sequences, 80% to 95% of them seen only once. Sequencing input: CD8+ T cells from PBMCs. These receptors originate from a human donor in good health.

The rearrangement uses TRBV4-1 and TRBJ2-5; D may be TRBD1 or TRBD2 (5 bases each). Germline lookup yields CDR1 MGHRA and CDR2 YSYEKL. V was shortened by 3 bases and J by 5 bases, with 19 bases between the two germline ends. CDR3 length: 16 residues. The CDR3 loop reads CASSHESLARDETQYF. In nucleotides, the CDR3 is TGCGCCAGCAGCCACGAGTCGTTAGCCAGGGACGAGACCCAGTACTTC.

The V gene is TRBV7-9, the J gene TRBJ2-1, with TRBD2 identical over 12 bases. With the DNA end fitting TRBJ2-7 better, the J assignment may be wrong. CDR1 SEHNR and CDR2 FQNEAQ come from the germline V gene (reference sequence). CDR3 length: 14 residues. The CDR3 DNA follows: TGTGCCAGCAGCTTGACTAGCGGGAGTCAGGAGCAGTACTTC. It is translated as CASSLTSGSQEQYF.

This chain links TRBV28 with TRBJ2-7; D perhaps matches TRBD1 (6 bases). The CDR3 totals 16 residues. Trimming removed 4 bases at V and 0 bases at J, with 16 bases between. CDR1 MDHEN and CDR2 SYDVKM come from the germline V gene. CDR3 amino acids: CASSSEDRTPSYEQYF. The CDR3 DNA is TGTGCCAGCAGTTCCGAGGACAGAACACCCTCCTACGAGCAGTACTTC.

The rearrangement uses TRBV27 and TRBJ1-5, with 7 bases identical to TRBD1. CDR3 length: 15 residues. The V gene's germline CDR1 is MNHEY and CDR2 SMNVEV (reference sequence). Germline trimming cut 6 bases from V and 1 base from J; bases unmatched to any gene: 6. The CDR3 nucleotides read TGTGCCAGCAGAGGGGACAGTGTAAGCAATCAGCCCCAGCATTTT. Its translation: CASRGDSVSNQPQHF.

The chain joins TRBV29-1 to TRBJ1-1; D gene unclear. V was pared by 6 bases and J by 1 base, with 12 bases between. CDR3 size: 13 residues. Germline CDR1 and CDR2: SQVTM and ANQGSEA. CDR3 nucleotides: TGCAGCGTAAGGATAGAGGGGAACACTGAAGCTTTCTTT. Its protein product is CSVRIEGNTEAFF.

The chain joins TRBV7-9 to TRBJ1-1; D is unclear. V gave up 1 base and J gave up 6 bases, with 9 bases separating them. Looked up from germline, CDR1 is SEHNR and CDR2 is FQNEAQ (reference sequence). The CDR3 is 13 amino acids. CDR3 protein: CASSLGFGAEAFF. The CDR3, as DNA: TGTGCCAGCAGCTTAGGCTTTGGGGCTGAAGCTTTCTTT.

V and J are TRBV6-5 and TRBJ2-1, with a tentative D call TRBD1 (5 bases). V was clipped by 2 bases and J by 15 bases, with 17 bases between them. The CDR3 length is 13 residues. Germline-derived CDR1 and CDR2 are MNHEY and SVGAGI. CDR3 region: CASSYGFGHSLFF. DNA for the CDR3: TGTGCCAGCAGTTACGGATTCGGACATTCGCTGTTCTTC.

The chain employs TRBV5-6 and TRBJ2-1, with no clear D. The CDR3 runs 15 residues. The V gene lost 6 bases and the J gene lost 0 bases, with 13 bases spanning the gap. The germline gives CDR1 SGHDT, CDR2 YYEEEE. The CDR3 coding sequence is TGTGCCAGCAAGCAGGACCCAGGCTCCTACAATGAGCAGTTCTTC. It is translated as CASKQDPGSYNEQFF.

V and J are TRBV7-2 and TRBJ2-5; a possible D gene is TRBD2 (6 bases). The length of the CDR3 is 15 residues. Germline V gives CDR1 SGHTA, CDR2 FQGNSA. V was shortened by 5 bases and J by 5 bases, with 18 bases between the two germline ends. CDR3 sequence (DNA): TGTGCCAGCAGCGTTAGCGGTCCGACGCCGGAGACCCAGTACTTC. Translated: CASSVSGPTPETQYF.

DNA of the CDR3: TGTGCCAGCAGTTTCGTCTACGAGCAGTACTTC. This translates into CASSFVYEQYF. The chain combines TRBV28 with TRBJ2-7; D gene uncertain. The germline V and J ends were trimmed by 3 bases and 3 bases, with 3 bases remaining between them. CDR1 MDHEN and CDR2 SYDVKM come from the germline V gene. The CDR3 length is 11 residues.

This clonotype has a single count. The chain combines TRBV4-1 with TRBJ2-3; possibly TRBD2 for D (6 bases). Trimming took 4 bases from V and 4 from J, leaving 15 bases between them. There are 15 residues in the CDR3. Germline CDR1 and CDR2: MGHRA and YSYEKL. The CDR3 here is CASSPPAGSSDTQYF. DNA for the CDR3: TGCGCCAGCAGCCCCCCCGCGGGGTCCTCAGATACGCAGTATTTT.

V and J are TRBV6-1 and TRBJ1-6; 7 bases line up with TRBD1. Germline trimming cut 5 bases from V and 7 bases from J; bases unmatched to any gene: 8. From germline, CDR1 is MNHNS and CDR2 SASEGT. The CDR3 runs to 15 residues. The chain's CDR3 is CASSPWTGRNSPLHF. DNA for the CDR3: TGTGCCAGCAGTCCTTGGACAGGTCGGAATTCACCCCTCCACTTT.

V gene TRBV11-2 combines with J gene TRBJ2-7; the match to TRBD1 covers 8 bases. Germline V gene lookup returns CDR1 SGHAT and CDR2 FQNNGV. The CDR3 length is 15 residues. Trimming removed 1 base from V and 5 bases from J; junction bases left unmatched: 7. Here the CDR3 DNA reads TGTGCCAGCAGCTTAGTGGCAGGGGGCTTCGACGAGCAGTACTTC. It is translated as CASSLVAGGFDEQYF.

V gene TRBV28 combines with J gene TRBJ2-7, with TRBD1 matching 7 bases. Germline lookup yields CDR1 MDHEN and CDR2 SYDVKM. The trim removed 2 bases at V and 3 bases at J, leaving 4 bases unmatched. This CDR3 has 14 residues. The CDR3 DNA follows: TGTGCCAGCAGTTTACGCAGGGACAGCTACGAGCAGTACTTC. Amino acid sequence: CASSLRRDSYEQYF.

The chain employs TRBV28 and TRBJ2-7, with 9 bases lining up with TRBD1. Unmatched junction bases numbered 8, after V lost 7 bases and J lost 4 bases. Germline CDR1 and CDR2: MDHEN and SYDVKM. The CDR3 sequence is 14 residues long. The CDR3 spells CASNGQGSRYEQYF. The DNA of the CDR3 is TGTGCCAGCAACGGACAGGGGTCCAGGTACGAGCAGTACTTC.

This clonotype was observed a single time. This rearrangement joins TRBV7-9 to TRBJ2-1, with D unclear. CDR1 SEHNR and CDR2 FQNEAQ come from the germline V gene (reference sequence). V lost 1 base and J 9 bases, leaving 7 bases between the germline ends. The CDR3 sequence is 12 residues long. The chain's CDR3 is CASSLVAGEQFF. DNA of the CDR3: TGTGCCAGCAGCTTAGTTGCTGGTGAGCAGTTCTTC.

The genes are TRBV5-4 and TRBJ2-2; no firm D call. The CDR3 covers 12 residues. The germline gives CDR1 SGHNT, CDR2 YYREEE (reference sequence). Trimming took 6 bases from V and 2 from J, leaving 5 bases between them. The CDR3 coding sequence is TGTGCCAGCACCGCTAACACCGGGGAGCTGTTTTTT. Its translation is CASTANTGELFF.

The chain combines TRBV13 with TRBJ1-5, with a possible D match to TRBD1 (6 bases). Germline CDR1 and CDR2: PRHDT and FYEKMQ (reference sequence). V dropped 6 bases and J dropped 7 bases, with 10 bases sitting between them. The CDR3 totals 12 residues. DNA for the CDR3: TGTGCCAGCAGATCAGGGGACCAGCCCCAGCATTTT. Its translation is CASRSGDQPQHF.

As DNA, the CDR3 is TGTGCCAGCAGTGAGTCTAGCGGGAGAACAGATACGCAGTATTTT. Its translation: CASSESSGRTDTQYF. The chain carries TRBV6-4 and TRBJ2-3, with 10 bases lining up with TRBD2. V gave up 3 bases and J gave up 3 bases; unmatched junction bases: 3. Germline CDR1 and CDR2: MRHNA and SNTAGT. CDR3 length equals 15 residues.

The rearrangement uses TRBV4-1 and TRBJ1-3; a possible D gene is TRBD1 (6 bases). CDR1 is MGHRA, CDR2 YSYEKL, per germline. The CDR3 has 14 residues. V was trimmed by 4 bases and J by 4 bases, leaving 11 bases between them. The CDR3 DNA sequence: TGCGCCAGCAGCCCGCAGGGGTCAGGAAACACCATATATTTT. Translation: CASSPQGSGNTIYF.

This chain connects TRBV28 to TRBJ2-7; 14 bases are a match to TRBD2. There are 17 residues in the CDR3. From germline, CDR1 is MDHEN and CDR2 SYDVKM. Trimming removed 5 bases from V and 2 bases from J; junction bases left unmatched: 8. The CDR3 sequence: CASSPGTSGRSAYEQYF. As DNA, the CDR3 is TGTGCCAGCAGTCCCGGGACTAGCGGGAGATCGGCCTACGAGCAGTACTTC.

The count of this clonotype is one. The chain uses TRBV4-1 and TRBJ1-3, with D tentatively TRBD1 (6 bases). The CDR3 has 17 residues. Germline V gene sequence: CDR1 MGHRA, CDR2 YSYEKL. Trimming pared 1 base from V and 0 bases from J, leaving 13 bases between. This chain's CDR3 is CASSQGPGANSGNTIYF. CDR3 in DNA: TGCGCCAGCAGCCAAGGCCCAGGGGCCAACTCTGGAAACACCATATATTTT.

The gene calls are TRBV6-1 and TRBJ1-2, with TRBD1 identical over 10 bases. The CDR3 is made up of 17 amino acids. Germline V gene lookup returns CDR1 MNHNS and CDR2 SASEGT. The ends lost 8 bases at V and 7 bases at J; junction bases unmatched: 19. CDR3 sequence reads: CASSLRTPGQGFSGYTF. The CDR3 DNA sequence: TGTGCCAGCTCATTACGAACGCCGGGACAGGGGTTCTCTGGCTACACCTTC.

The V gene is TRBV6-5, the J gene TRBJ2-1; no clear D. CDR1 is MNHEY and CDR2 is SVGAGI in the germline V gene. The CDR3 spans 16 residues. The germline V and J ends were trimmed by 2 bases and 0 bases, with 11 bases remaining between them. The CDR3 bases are TGTGCCAGCAGTTACGATCGACCGTTCTCCTACAATGAGCAGTTCTTC. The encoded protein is CASSYDRPFSYNEQFF.

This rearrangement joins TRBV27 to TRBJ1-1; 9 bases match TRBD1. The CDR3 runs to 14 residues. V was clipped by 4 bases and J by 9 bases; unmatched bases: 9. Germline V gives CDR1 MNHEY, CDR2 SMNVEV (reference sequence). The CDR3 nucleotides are TGTGCCAGCAGTTCCCAGGGGGACAGGGTAAAAGCTTTCTTT. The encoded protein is CASSSQGDRVKAFF.

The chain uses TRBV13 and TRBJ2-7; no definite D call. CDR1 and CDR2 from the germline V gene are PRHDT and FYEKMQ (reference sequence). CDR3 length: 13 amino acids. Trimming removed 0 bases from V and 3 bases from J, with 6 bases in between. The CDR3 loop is CASSLGGLYEQYF. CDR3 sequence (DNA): TGTGCCAGCAGCTTAGGGGGCCTCTACGAGCAGTACTTC.

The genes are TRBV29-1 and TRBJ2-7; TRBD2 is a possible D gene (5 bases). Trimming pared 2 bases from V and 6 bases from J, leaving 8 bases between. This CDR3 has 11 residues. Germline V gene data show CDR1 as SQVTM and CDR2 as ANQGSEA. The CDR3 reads CSVELAGEQYF. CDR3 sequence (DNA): TGCAGCGTTGAACTAGCAGGCGAGCAGTACTTC.

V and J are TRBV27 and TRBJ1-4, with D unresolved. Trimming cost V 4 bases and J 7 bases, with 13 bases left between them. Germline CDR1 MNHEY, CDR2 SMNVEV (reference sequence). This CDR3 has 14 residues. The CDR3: CASSWTVGSEKLFF. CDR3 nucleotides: TGTGCCAGCAGTTGGACGGTGGGGAGTGAAAAACTGTTTTTT.

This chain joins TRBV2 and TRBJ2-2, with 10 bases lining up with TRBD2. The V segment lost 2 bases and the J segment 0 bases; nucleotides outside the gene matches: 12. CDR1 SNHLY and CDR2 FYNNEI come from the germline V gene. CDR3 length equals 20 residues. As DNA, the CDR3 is TGTGCCAGCAGTGAATATAGGACTAGCGGCCCAAACCCGAACACCGGGGAGCTGTTTTTT. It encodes CASSEYRTSGPNPNTGELFF.